These 5 T cell receptor beta chains were sequenced from one sample in a study of beta chain features in type 1 diabetes. Points from the study as a whole: People with Type 1 diabetes carried modestly yet significantly shorter TCRB CDR3s in all four CD4+ subsets.

These receptors lack a known antigen. Sequencing targeted expressed TCRB transcripts, as all isolated RNA had been reverse transcribed. Data came from immunoSEQ multiplex PCR; TCRdb stores just in-frame clones and leaves some out. The sample has under 850,000 clones, over 10% seen once; the top ten hold approximately 0.022%. The sequenced material came from naive CD4+ T cells from blood. The origin of the receptors is a man younger than 35 with type 1 diabetes.

The V and J genes are TRBV30 and TRBJ2-5; 7 positions match TRBD2. CDR1 and CDR2 (germline): GTSNPN, SVGIG (reference sequence). The CDR3 loop spans 14 amino acids. V was pared by 0 bases and J by 4 bases, with 5 bases of the junction left unmatched. CDR3 bases: TGTGCCTGGAGTGTTGTGGGGGGGACAGAGACCCAGTACTTC. This sequence encodes CAWSVVGGTETQYF.

The rearrangement links TRBV10-1 to TRBJ2-3; TRBD1 might be the D (6 bases). Germline CDR1 WNHNN, CDR2 SYGVQD (reference sequence). Trimming left V 6 bases short and J 11 bases short, with 15 bases between. The CDR3 sequence is 12 residues long. CDR3 sequence (DNA): TGCGCCAGCAGCAACGGACAGTACGAGCAGTATTTT. As protein: CASSNGQYEQYF.

This clone has only a few counts. In the same sample, other DNA sequences code for this CDR3. The chain joins TRBV7-2 to TRBJ1-5; perhaps TRBD1 as D (6 bases). V shed 3 bases and J shed 4 bases, with 10 bases lying between them. In germline, CDR1 is SGHTA, CDR2 FQGNSA. The CDR3 runs to 14 residues. CDR3: CASSFKGGNQPQHF. The DNA of the CDR3 is TGTGCCAGCAGCTTTAAGGGGGGGAATCAGCCCCAGCATTTT.

This chain joins TRBV29-1 and TRBJ2-2; TRBD1 agrees at 8 bases. Per the germline V gene, CDR1 is SQVTM and CDR2 is ANQGSEA. The CDR3 totals 15 residues. Unmatched junction bases numbered 8, after V lost 4 bases and J lost 4 bases. The CDR3 loop reads CSVGPGQASTGELFF. The CDR3 bases are TGCAGCGTTGGTCCGGGACAGGCATCCACCGGGGAGCTGTTTTTT.

The chain uses TRBV7-2 and TRBJ2-7, with TRBD2 matching 9 bases. V lost 6 bases to trimming and J lost 6 bases; unmatched junction nucleotides: 12. CDR1 is SGHTA and CDR2 is FQGNSA in the germline V gene. The CDR3 spans 15 residues. In DNA, the CDR3 is TGTGCCAGCAGGAAAACTCCGGGACTAGCTTTCGAGCAGTACTTC. It yields the protein CASRKTPGLAFEQYF.